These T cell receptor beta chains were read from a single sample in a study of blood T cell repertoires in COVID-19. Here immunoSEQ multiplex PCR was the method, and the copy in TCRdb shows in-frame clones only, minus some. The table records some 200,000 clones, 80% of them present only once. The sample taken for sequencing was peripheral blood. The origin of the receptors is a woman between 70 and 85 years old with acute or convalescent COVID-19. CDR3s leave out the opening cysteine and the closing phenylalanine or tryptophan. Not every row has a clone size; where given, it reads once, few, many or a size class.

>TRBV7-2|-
ASSQGLAGETQY
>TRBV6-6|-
ASSSQNQPQH
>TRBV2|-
ASSEAPGTKNIQY
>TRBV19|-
ASSASSGSLYEQY
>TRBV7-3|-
ASSLYPGLYNEQF
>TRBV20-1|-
SARVEDEQF
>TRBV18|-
ASSEIGSSSTDTQY
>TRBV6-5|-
ASTPMRLAPEQY
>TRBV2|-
ASSESRTNTGELF
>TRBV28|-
ASRKGLAGSYEQY
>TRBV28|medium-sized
ASSFSSGSFPDTQY
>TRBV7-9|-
ASSLGQGARDGYT
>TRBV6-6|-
ASSVGQGVEKLF
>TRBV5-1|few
ASSLSRGGLNTEAF
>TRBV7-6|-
ASSPVWDSEETQY
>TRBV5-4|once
ASSLARDRGYEQY
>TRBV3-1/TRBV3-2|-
ASSQWAHDYNEQF
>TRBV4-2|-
ASSQVAETYLPLSSYEQY
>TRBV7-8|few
ASSPPGQFSGNTIY
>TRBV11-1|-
ASSRGTGGRSPLH
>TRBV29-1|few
SVNELAGATDTQY
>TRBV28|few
ASSPSTSGLYEQY
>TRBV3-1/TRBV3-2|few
ASSQDRGYEQY